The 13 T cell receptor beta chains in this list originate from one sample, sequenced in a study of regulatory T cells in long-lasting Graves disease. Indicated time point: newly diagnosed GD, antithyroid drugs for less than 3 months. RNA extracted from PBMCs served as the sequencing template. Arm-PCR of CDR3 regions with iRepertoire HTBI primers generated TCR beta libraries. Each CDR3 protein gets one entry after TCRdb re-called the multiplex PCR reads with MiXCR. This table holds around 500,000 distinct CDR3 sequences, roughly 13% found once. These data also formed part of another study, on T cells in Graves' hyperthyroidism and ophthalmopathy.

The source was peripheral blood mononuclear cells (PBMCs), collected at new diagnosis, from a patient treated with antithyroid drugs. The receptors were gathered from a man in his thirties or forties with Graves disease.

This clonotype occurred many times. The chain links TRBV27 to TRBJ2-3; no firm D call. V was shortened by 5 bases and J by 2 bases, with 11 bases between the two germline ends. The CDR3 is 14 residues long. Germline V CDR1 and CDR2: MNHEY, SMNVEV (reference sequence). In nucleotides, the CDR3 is TGTGCCAGCAGTACCTCACCCATCACAGATACGCAGTATTTT. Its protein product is CASSTSPITDTQYF.

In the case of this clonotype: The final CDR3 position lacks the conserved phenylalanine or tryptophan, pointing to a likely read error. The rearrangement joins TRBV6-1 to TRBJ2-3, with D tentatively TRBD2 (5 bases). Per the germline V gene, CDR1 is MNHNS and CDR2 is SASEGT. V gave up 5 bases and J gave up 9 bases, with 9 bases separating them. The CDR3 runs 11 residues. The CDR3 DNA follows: TGTGCCAGCAGTAATAGCGTCACGCAGTATCTT. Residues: CASSNSVTQYL.

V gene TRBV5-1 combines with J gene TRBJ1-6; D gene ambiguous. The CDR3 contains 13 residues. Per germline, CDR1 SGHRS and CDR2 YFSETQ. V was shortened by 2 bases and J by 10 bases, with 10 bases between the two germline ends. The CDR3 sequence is CASSFGEESPLHF. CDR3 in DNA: TGCGCCAGCAGCTTCGGGGAGGAATCACCCCTCCACTTT. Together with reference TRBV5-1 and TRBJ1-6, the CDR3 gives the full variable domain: KAGVTQTPRYLIKTRGQQVTLSCSPISGHRSVSWYQQTPGQGLQFLFEYFSETQRNKGNFPGRFSGRQFSNSRSEMNVSTLELGDSALYLCASSFGEESPLHFGNGTRLTVT.

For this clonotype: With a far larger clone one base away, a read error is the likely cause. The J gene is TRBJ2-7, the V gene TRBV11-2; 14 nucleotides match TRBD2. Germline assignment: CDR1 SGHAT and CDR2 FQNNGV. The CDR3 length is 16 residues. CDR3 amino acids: CASSLEGLAGAGEQYF. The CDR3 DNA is TGTGCCAGCAGCCTAGAGGGACTAGCGGGAGCTGGGGAGCAGTACTTC.

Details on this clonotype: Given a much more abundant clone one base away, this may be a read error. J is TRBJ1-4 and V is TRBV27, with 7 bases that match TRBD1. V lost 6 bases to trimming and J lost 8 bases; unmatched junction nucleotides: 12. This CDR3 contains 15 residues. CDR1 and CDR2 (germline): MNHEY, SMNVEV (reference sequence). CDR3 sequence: CASSETGRHGEKLFF. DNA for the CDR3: TGTGCCAGCAGCGAGACAGGGCGGCATGGGGAAAAACTGTTTTTT.

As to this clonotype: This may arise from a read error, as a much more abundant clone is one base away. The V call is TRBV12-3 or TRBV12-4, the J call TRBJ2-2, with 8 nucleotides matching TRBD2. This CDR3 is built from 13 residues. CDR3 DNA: TGTGCCAGCATAGCGGGAACAACCGGGGGGCTGTTTTTT. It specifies CASIAGTTGGLFF.

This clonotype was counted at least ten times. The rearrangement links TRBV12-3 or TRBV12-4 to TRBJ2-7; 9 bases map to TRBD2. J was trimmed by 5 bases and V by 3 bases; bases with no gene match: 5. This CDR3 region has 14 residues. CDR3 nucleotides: TGTGCCAGCAGTTTGCCTCGGACTAGCGACGAGCAGTACTTC. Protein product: CASSLPRTSDEQYF.

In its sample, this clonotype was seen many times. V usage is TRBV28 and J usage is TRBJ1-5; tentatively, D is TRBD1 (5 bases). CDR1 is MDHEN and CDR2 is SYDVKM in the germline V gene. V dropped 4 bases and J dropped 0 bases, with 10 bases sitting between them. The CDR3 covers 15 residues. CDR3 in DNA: TGTGCCAGCAGTTGGACAATTGATAGCAATCAGCCCCAGCATTTT. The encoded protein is CASSWTIDSNQPQHF. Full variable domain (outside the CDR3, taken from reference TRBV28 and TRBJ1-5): DVKVTQSSRYLVKRTGEKVFLECVQDMDHENMFWYRQDPGLGLRLIYFSYDVKMKEKGDIPEGYSVSREKKERFSLILESASTNQTSMYLCASSWTIDSNQPQHFGDGTRLSIL.

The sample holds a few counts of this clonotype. DNA of the CDR3: TGTGCCATCAGCGCCCGGGGGGGCTCCTCCGGGGAGCTGTTTTTT. Translation: CAISARGGSSGELFF. V and J are TRBV10-3 and TRBJ2-2, with 8 positions matching TRBD2. Germline-derived CDR1 and CDR2 are ENHRY and SYGVKD. The CDR3 length is 15 residues. Trimming removed 6 bases from V and 6 bases from J; junction bases left unmatched: 9.

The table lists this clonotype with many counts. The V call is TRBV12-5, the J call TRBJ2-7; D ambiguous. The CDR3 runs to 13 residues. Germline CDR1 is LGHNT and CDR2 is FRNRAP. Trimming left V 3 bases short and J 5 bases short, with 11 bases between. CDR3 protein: CASGFNSPHEQYF. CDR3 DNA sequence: TGTGCTAGTGGTTTTAACAGTCCGCACGAGCAGTACTTC.

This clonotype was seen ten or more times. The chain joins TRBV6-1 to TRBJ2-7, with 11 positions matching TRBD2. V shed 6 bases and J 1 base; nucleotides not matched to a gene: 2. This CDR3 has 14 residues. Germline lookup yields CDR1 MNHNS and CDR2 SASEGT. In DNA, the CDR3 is TGTGCCAGCAGGAGACTAGCGGGATCCTACGAGCAGTACTTC. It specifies CASRRLAGSYEQYF.

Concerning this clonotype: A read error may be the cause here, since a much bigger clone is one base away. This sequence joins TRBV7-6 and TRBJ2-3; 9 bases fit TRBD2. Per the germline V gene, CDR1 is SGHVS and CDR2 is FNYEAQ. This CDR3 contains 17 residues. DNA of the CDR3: TGTGCCGGCAGCCCGCTGGGTAGCGGGAGTAGCACAGATACGCAGTATTTT. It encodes CAGSPLGSGSSTDTQYF.

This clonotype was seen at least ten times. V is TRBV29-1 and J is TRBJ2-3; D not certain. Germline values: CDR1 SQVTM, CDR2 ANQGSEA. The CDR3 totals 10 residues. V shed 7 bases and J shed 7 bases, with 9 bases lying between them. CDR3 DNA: TGCAGCGGAACTACCCATACGCAGTATTTT. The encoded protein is CSGTTHTQYF.